The following is a T cell receptor (beta chain) sequence with its context. The entry originates in a study of blood T cell repertoires in COVID-19. Methods used by the authors: Nucleated cell number was recorded as an estimate derived from reference gene primer amplification. Method: immunoSEQ multiplex PCR; TCRdb's copy keeps in-frame clones and lacks some. V, J and clone size are taken as reported in that table, and D and trimming were inferred from the DNA itself. Of about 110,000 clones in the sample, 80% to 90% are singletons; the top ten hold around 2%. The ends were cut back, 3 bases at V and 6 bases at J, with 9 bases in the middle. Germline CDR1 and CDR2: LNHNV and YYDKDF (reference sequence). There are 14 residues in the CDR3.

The sequence came from a human donor in a cohort sampled during active COVID-19. This chain joins TRBV15 and TRBJ1-6; TRBD1 is a possible D gene (5 bases). Sequencing used peripheral blood. The CDR3 DNA reads TGTGCCACCAGCAGGGTAGGGGTTAATTCACCCCTCCACTTT. This codes for CATSRVGVNSPLHF.